The clone carrying this T cell receptor beta chain was counted only a few times. Germline lookup yields CDR1 SGHAT and CDR2 FQNNGV. The CDR3 has 15 residues. Trimming at V came to 3 bases and at J to 5 bases, leaving 6 bases not matched to a gene. This sample stems from a study of blood T cell repertoires in COVID-19. Study-wide context: Acute and convalescent COVID-19 specimens originated in the United States, Italy and Spain.

In the original processing: Amplification of reference gene primers was used by the study to estimate nucleated cell counts. TCRdb's copy holds only in-frame clones and misses some; the assay was immunoSEQ multiplex PCR. The D gene and trimming were derived from the DNA, and the V and J assignments and clone size from that table. The data show approximately 100,000 clones, more than 60% seen once. Sequencing input: peripheral blood. The gene calls are TRBV11-2 and TRBJ2-1, with 8 bases identical to TRBD2. This TCR was recovered from a man between 65 and 85 years old with active or convalescent COVID-19. The CDR3 loop is CASSFGAGAHNEQFF. The CDR3 DNA sequence: TGTGCCAGCAGCTTTGGAGCGGGGGCACACAATGAGCAGTTCTTC. The variable domain in full, completed from reference TRBV11-2 and TRBJ2-1, reads EAGVAQSPRYKIIEKRQSVAFWCNPISGHATLYWYQQILGQGPKLLIQFQNNGVVDDSQLPKDRFSAERLKGVDSTLKIQPAKLEDSAVYLCASSFGAGAHNEQFFGPGTRLTVL.